The 8 T cell receptor beta chains in this list originate from one sample, sequenced in a study of cytomegalovirus exposure and HLA in healthy donors. PCR involved 60 Vbeta and 13 Jbeta primers. TCRdb's copy holds only in-frame clones and misses some; the assay was immunoSEQ multiplex PCR. The sample yields roughly 90,000 clones, over 80% seen once. The sample taken for sequencing was PBMCs. Receptor source: a man aged 18 to 29 in good health and CMV-seronegative.

This chain connects TRBV27 to TRBJ2-7; 14 bases are a match to TRBD2. The CDR3 spans 15 residues. The ends lost 10 bases at V and 6 bases at J; junction bases unmatched: 11. CDR1 is MNHEY and CDR2 is SMNVEV in the germline V gene (reference sequence). The CDR3 reads CATRLAGGPTGEQYF. The DNA for the CDR3 is TGTGCCACCAGACTAGCGGGAGGGCCCACTGGCGAGCAGTACTTC.

The chain recombines TRBV5-4 with TRBJ2-7; 7 nucleotides agree with TRBD1. J gave up 3 bases and V 5 bases, and 8 bases lay outside the gene matches. In germline, CDR1 is SGHNT, CDR2 YYREEE (reference sequence). The CDR3 extends over 14 amino acids. The CDR3 reads CASSTQGVGYEQYF. The CDR3 DNA reads as TGTGCCAGCAGTACTCAGGGGGTTGGCTACGAGCAGTACTTC. The whole variable domain, remainder taken from reference TRBV5-4 and TRBJ2-7, is ETGVTQSPTHLIKTRGQQVTLRCSSQSGHNTVSWYQQALGQGPQFIFQYYREEENGRGNFPPRFSGLQFPNYSSELNVNALELDDSALYLCASSTQGVGYEQYFGPGTRLTVT.

This clone turned up a few times. This chain uses TRBV28 with TRBJ2-6, with TRBD1 identical over 7 bases. Trimming cost V 5 bases and J 4 bases; bases outside gene matches: 5. There are 15 residues in the CDR3. Looked up from germline, CDR1 is MDHEN and CDR2 is SYDVKM. The CDR3: CASSRQGWGANVLTF. The CDR3 DNA is TGTGCCAGCAGTCGACAGGGATGGGGGGCCAACGTCCTGACTTTC.

This sequence joins TRBV28 and TRBJ2-7, with 13 bases matching TRBD2. CDR1 MDHEN and CDR2 SYDVKM come from the germline V gene. The CDR3 runs 15 residues. With 6 bases clipped from V and 2 bases from J, the junction kept 4 bases outside the gene matches. The CDR3 coding sequence is TGTGCCAGCAGCAAAGGACTAGCGGGAGCCTACGAGCAGTACTTC. This encodes CASSKGLAGAYEQYF.

This clone came up a few times. The chain couples TRBV29-1 to TRBJ2-7, with D possibly matching TRBD2 (6 bases). V was trimmed by 7 bases and J by 2 bases, leaving 12 bases between them. The CDR3 is made up of 12 amino acids. CDR1 is SQVTM, CDR2 ANQGSEA, per germline. CDR3 coding DNA: TGCAGCGCAAGACTAGTAACCTACGAGCAGTACTTC. Translating gives CSARLVTYEQYF.

The CDR3 DNA reads TGTGCCATCAGTCCCGACTATGGCTACACCTTC. Translating it yields CAISPDYGYTF. The V and J genes are TRBV10-3 and TRBJ1-2, with no clear D. CDR1 is ENHRY and CDR2 is SYGVKD in the germline V gene. This CDR3 region has 11 residues. The ends were cut back, 5 bases at V and 3 bases at J, with 4 bases in the middle.

CDR3 amino acids: CASSLFNRDEQYF. In DNA, the CDR3 is TGTGCCAGCAGTTTATTTAACAGGGACGAGCAGTACTTC. The V and J genes are TRBV28 and TRBJ2-7, with D maybe TRBD1 (6 bases). From germline, CDR1 is MDHEN and CDR2 SYDVKM. V shed 1 base and J shed 5 bases, with 9 bases lying between them. This CDR3 is built from 13 residues. The complete variable domain, with remaining parts taken from reference TRBV28 and TRBJ2-7, reads DVKVTQSSRYLVKRTGEKVFLECVQDMDHENMFWYRQDPGLGLRLIYFSYDVKMKEKGDIPEGYSVSREKKERFSLILESASTNQTSMYLCASSLFNRDEQYFGPGTRLTVT.

This clone was detected a few times. The chain links TRBV2 to TRBJ2-2; possible D gene TRBD2, 6 bases. V lost 4 bases and J lost 4, with 10 bases in between. Germline V gives CDR1 SNHLY, CDR2 FYNNEI. The CDR3 length is 14 residues. The CDR3 nucleotides read TGTGCCAGCAGTGGGGTGGGGGGCACCGGGGAGCTGTTTTTT. This codes for CASSGVGGTGELFF. Variable domain in full (rest from reference TRBV2 and TRBJ2-2): EPEVTQTPSHQVTQMGQEVILRCVPISNHLYFYWYRQILGQKVEFLVSFYNNEISEKSEIFDDQFSVERPDGSNFTLKIRSTKLEDSAMYFCASSGVGGTGELFFGEGSRLTVL.